This TCR beta chain was obtained from a study of T-cell memory formation after mild COVID-19. The CDR3 loop spans 15 amino acids. Germline CDR1 reads SGDLS; CDR2 reads YYNGEE. The germline V and J ends were trimmed by 3 bases and 3 bases, with 16 bases remaining between them. This clonotype was observed a handful of times. Using constant-segment primers, 5'RACE produced TCR alpha and TCR beta cDNA libraries carrying sample barcodes and UMIs. TCRdb redid the calling of the 5' RACE reads with MiXCR, one entry per CDR3 protein. The table shows 450,000 to 700,000 distinct CDR3 sequences, with roughly 18% occurring only once.

The TCR originated in an adult woman who had mild COVID-19 (a few samples of this study predate the infection). Cell type and time point are not known. Source material: PBMCs or a T cell subset sorted from them (not recorded which). The chain is built from TRBV9 and TRBJ2-7; weak D call: TRBD1 (6 bases). CDR3 sequence reads: CASSEHLGTNYEQYF. CDR3 bases: TGTGCCAGCAGCGAACACCTCGGGACAAACTACGAGCAGTACTTC.